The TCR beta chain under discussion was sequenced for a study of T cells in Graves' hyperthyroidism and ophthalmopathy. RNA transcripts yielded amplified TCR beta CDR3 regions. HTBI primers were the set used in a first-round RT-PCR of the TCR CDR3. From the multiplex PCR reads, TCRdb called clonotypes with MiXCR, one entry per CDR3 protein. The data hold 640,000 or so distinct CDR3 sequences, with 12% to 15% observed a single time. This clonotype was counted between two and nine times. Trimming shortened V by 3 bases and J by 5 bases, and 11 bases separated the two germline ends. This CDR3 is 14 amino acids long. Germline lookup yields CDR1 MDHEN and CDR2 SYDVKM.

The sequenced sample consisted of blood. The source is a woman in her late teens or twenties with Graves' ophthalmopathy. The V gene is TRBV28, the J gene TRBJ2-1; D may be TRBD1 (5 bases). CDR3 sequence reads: CASSLKGSHNEQFF. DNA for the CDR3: TGTGCCAGCAGTTTGAAGGGGTCCCACAATGAGCAGTTCTTC.